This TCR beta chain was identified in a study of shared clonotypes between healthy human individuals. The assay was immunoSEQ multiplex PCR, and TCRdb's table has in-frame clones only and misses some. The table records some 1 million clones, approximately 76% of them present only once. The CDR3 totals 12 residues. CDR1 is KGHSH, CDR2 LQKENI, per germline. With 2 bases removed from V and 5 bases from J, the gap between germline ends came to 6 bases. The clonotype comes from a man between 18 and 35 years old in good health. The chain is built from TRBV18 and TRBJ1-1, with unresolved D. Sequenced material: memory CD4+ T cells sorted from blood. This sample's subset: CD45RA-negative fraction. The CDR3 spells CASSPIRTEAFF. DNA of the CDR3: TGTGCCAGCTCACCAATACGGACTGAAGCTTTCTTT.